This T cell receptor (beta chain) was found in a study of blood T cell repertoires in COVID-19. Study at large: Material from acute and convalescent COVID-19 was sourced from the United States, Italy and Spain. T cells, B-cell-depleted T cells, or PBMCs provided the cDNA or gDNA that served as material.

Germline-derived CDR1 and CDR2 are SGHTA and FQGNSA. The length of the CDR3 is 13 residues. Trimming at V came to 3 bases and at J to 3 bases, leaving 0 bases not matched to a gene. Study processing details: Estimation of nucleated cell counts relied on the amplification of reference gene primers. Generated by immunoSEQ multiplex PCR, the TCRdb table keeps only in-frame clones and is missing some. The V and J calls and clone size come from that table; D and trimming were worked out from the DNA. This table has roughly 320,000 clones, approximately 86% appearing once. The rearrangement links TRBV7-2 to TRBJ2-5; TRBD2 aligns across 8 bases. Sample: peripheral blood. The source of this sequence is a man in his 70s with acute or convalescent COVID-19. CDR3 sequence: CASSFSGKETQYF. The CDR3 DNA follows: TGTGCCAGCAGCTTTAGCGGGAAAGAGACCCAGTACTTC. Full variable domain (remainder filled in from reference TRBV7-2 and TRBJ2-5): GAGVSQSPSNKVTEKGKDVELRCDPISGHTALYWYRQSLGQGLEFLIYFQGNSAPDKSGLPSDRFSAERTGGSVSTLTIQRTQQEDSAVYLCASSFSGKETQYFGPGTRLLVL.